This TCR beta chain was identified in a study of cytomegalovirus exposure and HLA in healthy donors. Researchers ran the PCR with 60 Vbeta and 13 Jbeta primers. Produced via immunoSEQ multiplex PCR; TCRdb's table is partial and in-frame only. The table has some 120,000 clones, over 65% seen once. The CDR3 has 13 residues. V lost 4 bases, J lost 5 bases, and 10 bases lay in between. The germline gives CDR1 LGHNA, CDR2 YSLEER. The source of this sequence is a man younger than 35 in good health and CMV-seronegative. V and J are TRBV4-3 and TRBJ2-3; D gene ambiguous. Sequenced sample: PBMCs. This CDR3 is CASSLLSGDTQYF. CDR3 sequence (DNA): TGCGCCAGCAGCCTGCTGTCGGGAGATACGCAGTATTTT.